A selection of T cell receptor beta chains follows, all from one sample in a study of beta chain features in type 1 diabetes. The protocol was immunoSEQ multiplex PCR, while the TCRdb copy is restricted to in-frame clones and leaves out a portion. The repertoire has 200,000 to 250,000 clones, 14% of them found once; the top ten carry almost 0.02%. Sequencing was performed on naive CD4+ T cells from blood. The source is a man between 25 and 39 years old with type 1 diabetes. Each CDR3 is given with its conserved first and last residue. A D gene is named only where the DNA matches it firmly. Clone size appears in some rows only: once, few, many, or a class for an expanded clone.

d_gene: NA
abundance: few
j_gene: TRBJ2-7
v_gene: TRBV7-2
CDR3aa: CASSTQGYEQYF
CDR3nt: TGTGCCAGCAGCACACAGGGCTACGAGCAGTACTTC

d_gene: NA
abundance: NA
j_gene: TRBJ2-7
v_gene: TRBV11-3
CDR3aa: CASSSNDSYEQYF
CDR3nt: TGTGCCAGCAGCAGTAACGACAGCTACGAGCAGTACTTC

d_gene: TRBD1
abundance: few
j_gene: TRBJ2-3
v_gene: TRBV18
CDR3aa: CASSRRTGKSTDTQYF
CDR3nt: TGTGCCAGCTCACGACGGACAGGGAAGAGCACAGATACGCAGTATTTT

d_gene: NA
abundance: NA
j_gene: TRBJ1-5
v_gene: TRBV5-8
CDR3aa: CASSLRVGNQPQHF
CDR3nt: TGTGCCAGCAGCTTGCGGGTGGGCAATCAGCCCCAGCATTTT

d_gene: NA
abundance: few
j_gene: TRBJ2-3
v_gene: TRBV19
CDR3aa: CASSIDLDRPDTQYF
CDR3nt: TGTGCCAGTAGTATAGACCTAGACAGGCCAGATACGCAGTATTTT

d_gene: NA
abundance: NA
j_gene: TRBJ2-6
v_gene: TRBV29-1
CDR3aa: CSVEDQGVLTF
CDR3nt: TGCAGCGTTGAAGATCAGGGTGTCCTGACTTTC

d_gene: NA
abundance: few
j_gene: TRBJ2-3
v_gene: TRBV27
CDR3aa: CASSSGRGIADTQYF
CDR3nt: TGTGCCAGCAGTTCAGGCAGGGGTATCGCAGATACGCAGTATTTT

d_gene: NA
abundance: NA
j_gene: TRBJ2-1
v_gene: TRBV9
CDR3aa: CASSVGDEGEQFF
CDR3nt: TGTGCCAGCAGCGTAGGGGATGAGGGTGAGCAGTTCTTC

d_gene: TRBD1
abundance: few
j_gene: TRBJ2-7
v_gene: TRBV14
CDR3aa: CASSQVSTGGTYEQYF
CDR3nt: TGTGCCAGCAGCCAAGTCAGTACAGGGGGCACCTACGAGCAGTACTTC

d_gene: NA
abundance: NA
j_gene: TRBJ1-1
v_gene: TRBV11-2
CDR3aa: CASSFAPTRNTEAFF
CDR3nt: TGTGCCAGCAGCTTTGCCCCGACACGTAACACTGAAGCTTTCTTT

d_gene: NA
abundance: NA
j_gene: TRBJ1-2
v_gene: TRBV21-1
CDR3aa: CASSPGTGGFYGYTF
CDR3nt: TGTGCCAGCAGCCCCGGGACAGGGGGTTTCTATGGCTACACCTTC

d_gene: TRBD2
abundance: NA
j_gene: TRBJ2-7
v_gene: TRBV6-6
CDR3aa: CASRNPQASGTYEQYF
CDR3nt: TGTGCCAGCAGGAACCCCCAGGCTAGCGGGACCTACGAGCAGTACTTC

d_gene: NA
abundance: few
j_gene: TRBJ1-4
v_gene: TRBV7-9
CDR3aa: CASSLAAANNEKLFF
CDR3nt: TGTGCCAGCAGCTTAGCGGCAGCGAATAATGAAAAACTGTTTTTT

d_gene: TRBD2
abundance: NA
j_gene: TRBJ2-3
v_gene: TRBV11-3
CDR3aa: CASSLTSGRRGTQYF
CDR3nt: TGTGCCAGCAGCTTAACTAGCGGGAGAAGGGGGACGCAGTATTTT

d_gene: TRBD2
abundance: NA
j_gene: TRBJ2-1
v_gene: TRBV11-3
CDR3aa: CASSAGLAGYNEQFF
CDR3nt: TGTGCCAGCAGCGCAGGACTAGCGGGCTACAATGAGCAGTTCTTC

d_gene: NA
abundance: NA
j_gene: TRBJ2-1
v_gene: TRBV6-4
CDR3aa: CASSDSGVGEQFF
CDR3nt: TGTGCCAGCAGTGACTCCGGGGTGGGTGAGCAGTTCTTC

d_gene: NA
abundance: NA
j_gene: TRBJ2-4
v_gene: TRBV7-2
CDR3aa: CATSDLDIQYF
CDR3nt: TGTGCCACCTCAGATCTGGACATTCAGTACTTC

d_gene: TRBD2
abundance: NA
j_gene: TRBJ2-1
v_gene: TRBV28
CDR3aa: CASSLATSGSNEQFF
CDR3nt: TGTGCCAGCAGTTTAGCGACTAGCGGGAGCAATGAGCAGTTCTTC

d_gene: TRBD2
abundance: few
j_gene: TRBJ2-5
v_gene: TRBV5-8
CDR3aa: CASSAGTRGETQYF
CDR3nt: TGTGCCAGCAGCGCCGGGACTAGAGGAGAGACCCAGTACTTC